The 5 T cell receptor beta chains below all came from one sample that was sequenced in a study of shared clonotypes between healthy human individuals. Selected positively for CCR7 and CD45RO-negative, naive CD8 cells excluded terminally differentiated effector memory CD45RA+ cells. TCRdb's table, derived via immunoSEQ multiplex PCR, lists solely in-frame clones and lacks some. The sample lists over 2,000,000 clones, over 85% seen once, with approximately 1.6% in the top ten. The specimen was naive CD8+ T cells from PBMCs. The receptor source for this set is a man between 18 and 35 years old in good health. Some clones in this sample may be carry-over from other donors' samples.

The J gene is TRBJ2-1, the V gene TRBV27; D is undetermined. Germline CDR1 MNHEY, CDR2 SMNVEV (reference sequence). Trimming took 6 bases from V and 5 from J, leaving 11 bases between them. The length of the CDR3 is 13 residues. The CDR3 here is CASSVGADNEQFF. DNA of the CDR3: TGTGCCAGCAGCGTAGGTGCGGACAATGAGCAGTTCTTC.

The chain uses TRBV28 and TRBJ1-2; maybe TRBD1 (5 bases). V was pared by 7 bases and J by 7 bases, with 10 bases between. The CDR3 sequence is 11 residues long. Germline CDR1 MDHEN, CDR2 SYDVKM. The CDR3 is CASTSGGGYTF. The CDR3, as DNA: TGTGCCAGCACCTCGGGGGGTGGCTACACCTTC.

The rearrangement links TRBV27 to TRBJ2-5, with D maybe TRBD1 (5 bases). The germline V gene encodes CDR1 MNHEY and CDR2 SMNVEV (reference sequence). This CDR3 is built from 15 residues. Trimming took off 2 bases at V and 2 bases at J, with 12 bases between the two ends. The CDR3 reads CASSLDGDRQETQYF. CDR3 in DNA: TGTGCCAGCAGTTTAGACGGTGACAGACAAGAGACCCAGTACTTC.

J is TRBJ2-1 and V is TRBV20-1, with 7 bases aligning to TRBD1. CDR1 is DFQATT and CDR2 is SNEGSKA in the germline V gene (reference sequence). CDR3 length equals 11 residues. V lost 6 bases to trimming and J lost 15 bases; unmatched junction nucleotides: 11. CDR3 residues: CSAVTGAVWFF. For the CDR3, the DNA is TGCAGTGCGGTTACAGGGGCTGTATGGTTCTTC.

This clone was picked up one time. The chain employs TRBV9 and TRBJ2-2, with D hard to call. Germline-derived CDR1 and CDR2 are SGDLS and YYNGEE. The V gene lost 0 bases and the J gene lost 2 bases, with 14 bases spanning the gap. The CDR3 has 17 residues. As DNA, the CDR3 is TGTGCCAGCAGCGTAGACCAAAGGATCTCTAACACCGGGGAGCTGTTTTTT. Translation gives CASSVDQRISNTGELFF.